Reported below is one T cell receptor (beta chain). What it recognizes is unknown. These data are taken from a study of beta chain features in type 1 diabetes. Sequencing targeted expressed TCRB transcripts, as all isolated RNA had been reverse transcribed. The table came from immunoSEQ multiplex PCR; TCRdb's copy has only in-frame clones and leaves some out. The profile covers 150,000 to 160,000 clones, with around 10% appearing a single time and about 2.1% taken by the ten largest. Based on CD45RO/CCR7/CD25/CD127/CD95/CD27, CD4+ regulatory, stem cell-like memory, naive and central memory cells were sorted. General study findings and limits: For patients, the naive, central memory and Treg TCRB repertoires appeared more alike than for healthy donors. Type 1 diabetes patients had TCRB CDR3s that were shorter (moderately but significantly so) in all four CD4+ subsets.

The length of the CDR3 is 17 residues. Germline CDR1 is SGHNT and CDR2 is YYREEE (reference sequence). V was cut by 5 bases and J by 2 bases, with 23 bases left in between. The material sequenced was central memory CD4+ T cells from blood. The source is a man between 18 and 29 years old in good health. V usage is TRBV5-4 and J usage is TRBJ2-7, with a tentative D call TRBD1 (7 bases). In nucleotides, the CDR3 is TGTGCCAGCAGTCGCGCAGGGGGGCTGAGGGTTGCCTACGAGCAGTACTTC. Its protein is CASSRAGGLRVAYEQYF. The full variable domain, completed using reference TRBV5-4 and TRBJ2-7, is ETGVTQSPTHLIKTRGQQVTLRCSSQSGHNTVSWYQQALGQGPQFIFQYYREEENGRGNFPPRFSGLQFPNYSSELNVNALELDDSALYLCASSRAGGLRVAYEQYFGPGTRLTVT.